The 28 T cell receptor beta chains below come from one sample, sequenced in a study of shared clonotypes between healthy human individuals. Sequenced by immunoSEQ multiplex PCR; TCRdb stores in-frame clones only, minus some. The repertoire holds some 2,000,000 clones, with over 85% as singletons. The sequenced sample was naive CD4+ T cells sorted from blood. As for subset: CD45RA+ positively selected. Every receptor here comes from a man younger than 35 in good health.

The V gene is TRBV13, the J gene TRBJ2-3, with a possible D match to TRBD2 (7 bases). Trimming shortened V by 5 bases and J by 1 base, and 13 bases separated the two germline ends. The CDR3 loop spans 15 amino acids. Germline V CDR1 and CDR2: PRHDT, FYEKMQ (reference sequence). CDR3 loop: CASSLTGRGTDTQYF. The CDR3, as DNA: TGTGCCAGCAGCCTTACAGGGAGGGGCACAGATACGCAGTATTTT.

This chain connects TRBV5-6 to TRBJ2-2; 10 bases are shared with TRBD1. The germline V gene has CDR1 SGHDT and CDR2 YYEEEE. With 4 bases clipped from V and 4 bases from J, the junction kept 7 bases outside the gene matches. This CDR3 contains 16 residues. The CDR3 DNA is TGTGCCAGCAGCCCGTGGGACAGGGGACGCACCGGGGAGCTGTTTTTT. Translated: CASSPWDRGRTGELFF. Based on the CDR3 plus reference TRBV5-6 and TRBJ2-2, the full variable domain is DAGVTQSPTHLIKTRGQQVTLRCSPKSGHDTVSWYQQALGQGPQFIFQYYEEEERQRGNFPDRFSGHQFPNYSSELNVNALLLGDSALYLCASSPWDRGRTGELFFGEGSRLTVL.

This clone occurred once. The J gene is TRBJ1-6, the V gene TRBV18; 7 bases are shared with TRBD1. V shed 6 bases, J shed 7 bases, and the junction held 6 bases outside the gene matches. In germline, CDR1 is KGHSH, CDR2 LQKENI. The CDR3 consists of 14 residues. CDR3 DNA: TGTGCCAGCTCGCCGGACAGGTCGAATTCACCCCTCCACTTT. It yields the protein CASSPDRSNSPLHF.

The V gene is TRBV18, the J gene TRBJ2-7; D may be TRBD1 (6 bases). The V and J ends lost 2 bases and 2 bases respectively, with 13 bases between them. Looked up from germline, CDR1 is KGHSH and CDR2 is LQKENI. This CDR3 contains 15 residues. The CDR3 sequence is CASSPMGHGTYEQYF. The DNA of the CDR3 is TGTGCCAGCTCACCAATGGGACACGGGACCTACGAGCAGTACTTC.

The count of this clone is one. Other DNA sequences in the sample encode the same CDR3. The rearrangement joins TRBV7-2 to TRBJ2-1, with 9 bases lining up with TRBD2. CDR3 length: 15 residues. Germline V gives CDR1 SGHTA, CDR2 FQGNSA. Unmatched junction bases numbered 1, after V lost 3 bases and J lost 1 base. In DNA, the CDR3 is TGTGCCAGCAGCTTTAGCGGGGGTTCCTACAATGAGCAGTTCTTC. It codes for CASSFSGGSYNEQFF.

The rearrangement links TRBV10-2 to TRBJ1-6; weak D call: TRBD1 (6 bases). Deletions cut 4 bases from V and 6 bases from J, with 10 bases between. Germline V lookup: CDR1 WSHSY, CDR2 SAAADI. This CDR3 spans 14 amino acids. CDR3 sequence (DNA): TGCGCCAGCAGTGGAGGGGGGGGTAATTCACCCCTCCACTTT. It is translated as CASSGGGGNSPLHF.

The chain employs TRBV28 and TRBJ1-2; weak D call: TRBD1 (5 bases). CDR1 is MDHEN, CDR2 SYDVKM, per germline. Trimming cost V 6 bases and J 2 bases, with 16 bases left between them. CDR3 length: 15 residues. The DNA for the CDR3 is TGTGCCAGCAGCCCCGACAGTCCCGTAAACTATGGCTACACCTTC. The encoded protein is CASSPDSPVNYGYTF.

Note on this clone: Other nucleotide sequences from this sample produce the same CDR3. V is TRBV5-4 and J is TRBJ1-4; D unresolved. This CDR3 region has 15 residues. V was trimmed by 0 bases and J by 0 bases, leaving 6 bases between them. Germline V lookup: CDR1 SGHNT, CDR2 YYREEE (reference sequence). CDR3 loop: CASSLGGATNEKLFF. CDR3 DNA sequence: TGTGCCAGCAGCTTGGGCGGAGCAACTAATGAAAAACTGTTTTTT.

The rearrangement uses TRBV30 and TRBJ1-5; D is possibly TRBD1 (5 bases). CDR1 is GTSNPN and CDR2 is SVGIG in the germline V gene (reference sequence). This CDR3 has 13 residues. The V end lost 2 bases, the J end lost 9 bases, and 14 bases lay between the germline ends. CDR3 protein: CAWSRTSWRPQHF. In nucleotides, the CDR3 is TGTGCCTGGAGTAGGACATCGTGGAGGCCCCAGCATTTT.

Remarks on this clone: Other DNA sequences in the sample encode the same CDR3. This chain uses TRBV5-1 with TRBJ1-1; D not resolved. V was cut by 0 bases and J by 2 bases, with 8 bases left in between. This CDR3 is built from 14 residues. Germline lookup yields CDR1 SGHRS and CDR2 YFSETQ. DNA for the CDR3: TGCGCCAGCAGCTTGGCCCCGGGTAACACTGAAGCTTTCTTT. Amino acid sequence: CASSLAPGNTEAFF.

This clone has only one observation. This chain links TRBV19 with TRBJ2-7; a possible D gene is TRBD1 (5 bases). The CDR3 runs to 14 residues. The germline V and J ends were trimmed by 3 bases and 2 bases, with 11 bases remaining between them. The germline CDR1 and CDR2 sequences are LNHDA and SQIVND (reference sequence). The CDR3 DNA is TGTGCCAGTAGTATTGGGGCTTCGGCCTACGAGCAGTACTTC. Amino acids: CASSIGASAYEQYF.

The chain uses TRBV10-2 and TRBJ2-7; 15 bases fit TRBD2. Germline assignment: CDR1 WSHSY and CDR2 SAAADI. The V and J ends lost 6 bases and 3 bases, in that order; junction bases with no gene match: 3. This CDR3 has 15 amino acids. Written as DNA, the CDR3 is TGCGCCAGCAGGGGACTAGCGGGAGGCCGCTACGAGCAGTACTTC. It yields the protein CASRGLAGGRYEQYF.

V and J are TRBV9 and TRBJ2-7, with D uncertain. This CDR3 spans 15 amino acids. The V end was cut by 0 bases, the J end by 2 bases, with 12 bases between. Germline V gene lookup returns CDR1 SGDLS and CDR2 YYNGEE. The CDR3 DNA reads as TGTGCCAGCAGCGTAGACTCCACCCCAGCCTACGAGCAGTACTTC. It specifies CASSVDSTPAYEQYF.

This clone turned up a few times. This CDR3 is missing its conserved last phenylalanine or tryptophan, likely due to a read error. The DNA is omitted, as the CDR3 cannot be located on it reliably, and the CDR3 follows TCRdb's listing. The chain has TRBV12-5 and TRBJ2-7; TRBD1 reflects the table's D call only, with no check against the DNA. The CDR3 spans 9 amino acids, including both terminal residues. Germline V gene data show CDR1 as LGHNT and CDR2 as FRNRAP. CDR3: CASGLGTPN.

The chain carries TRBV7-2 and TRBJ2-7; TRBD2 matches at 14 bases. The CDR3 has 16 amino acids. V was pared by 5 bases and J by 4 bases, with 7 bases of the junction left unmatched. CDR1 and CDR2 from the germline V gene are SGHTA and FQGNSA. The DNA of the CDR3 is TGTGCCAGCAGCGAGCGGACTAGCGGGAGGCGGTACGAGCAGTACTTC. This gives the protein CASSERTSGRRYEQYF.

This clone was detected a few times. Other nucleotide sequences in the sample specify the same CDR3. This chain joins TRBV14 and TRBJ1-6; D is perhaps TRBD1 (5 bases). Per the germline V gene, CDR1 is SGHDN and CDR2 is FVKESK. Trimming pared 2 bases from V and 10 bases from J, leaving 9 bases between. CDR3 size: 13 residues. CDR3 in amino acids: CASSQQGGSPLHF. CDR3 coding DNA: TGTGCCAGCAGCCAACAGGGAGGGTCACCCCTCCACTTT. Complete variable domain (other parts from reference TRBV14 and TRBJ1-6): EAGVTQFPSHSVIEKGQTVTLRCDPISGHDNLYWYRRVMGKEIKFLLHFVKESKQDESGMPNNRFLAERTGGTYSTLKVQPAELEDSGVYFCASSQQGGSPLHFGNGTRLTVT.

This clone is a singleton in its sample. CDR3 sequence reads: CASSPPTGDGEQYF. The CDR3 DNA is TGTGCCAGCTCACCACCAACGGGAGACGGCGAGCAGTACTTC. The V and J genes are TRBV18 and TRBJ2-7, with a possible D match to TRBD2 (6 bases). Germline values: CDR1 KGHSH, CDR2 LQKENI. The CDR3 totals 14 residues. Trimming cost V 0 bases and J 6 bases, with 12 bases left between them.

The genes are TRBV11-3 and TRBJ2-1, with TRBD1 matching 7 bases. The CDR3 has 14 amino acids. The germline V gene has CDR1 SGHNT and CDR2 YENEEA. Trimming removed 4 bases from V and 5 bases from J; junction bases left unmatched: 5. The CDR3 loop is CASSSGDRNNEQFF. CDR3 in DNA: TGTGCCAGCAGCTCAGGGGACAGAAACAATGAGCAGTTCTTC.

The chain employs TRBV6-1 and TRBJ1-1; D is unclear. V was trimmed by 11 bases and J by 0 bases, leaving 19 bases between them. The CDR3 runs to 15 residues. Germline loops: CDR1 MNHNS, CDR2 SASEGT. The CDR3 here is CAASREFGLNTEAFF. In nucleotides, the CDR3 is TGTGCCGCCAGTCGGGAGTTCGGCTTGAACACTGAAGCTTTCTTT.

A note on this clone: A read error may account for a junction end that differs from germline. This chain uses TRBV15 with TRBJ1-1; no definite D call. The CDR3 covers 15 residues. Germline lookup yields CDR1 LNHNV and CDR2 YYDKDF (reference sequence). This CDR3 is CATSGRALENPEAFF. DNA for the CDR3: TGTGCCACCAGCGGGCGGGCGTTAGAGAACCCTGAAGCTTTCTTT.

This clone has ten or more counts. This rearrangement joins TRBV4-3 to TRBJ1-2, with 8 bases fitting TRBD1. From germline, CDR1 is LGHNA and CDR2 YSLEER. Trimming at V came to 0 bases and at J to 3 bases, leaving 9 bases not matched to a gene. There are 17 residues in the CDR3. CDR3 loop: CASSQDMIPTGDYGYTF. Written as DNA, the CDR3 is TGCGCCAGCAGCCAAGATATGATACCGACAGGGGACTATGGCTACACCTTC.

The chain carries TRBV10-2 and TRBJ1-1; TRBD1 agrees at 11 bases. The CDR3 sequence is 14 residues long. V shed 6 bases and J 4 bases; nucleotides not matched to a gene: 4. The germline V gene has CDR1 WSHSY and CDR2 SAAADI. The CDR3 is CASRDGTGGTEAFF. In DNA, the CDR3 is TGCGCCAGCAGAGACGGGACAGGGGGCACTGAAGCTTTCTTT.

This chain links TRBV6-5 with TRBJ1-6, with D hard to call. V was shortened by 6 bases and J by 2 bases, with 11 bases between the two germline ends. Germline CDR1 MNHEY, CDR2 SVGAGI. The CDR3 runs 15 residues. CDR3 bases: TGTGCCAGCAGCCGCGGGAACCCCTATAATTCACCCCTCCACTTT. It translates to CASSRGNPYNSPLHF.

This chain joins TRBV4-1 and TRBJ1-2, with D hard to call. This CDR3 is 17 amino acids long. V shed 3 bases and J shed 0 bases, with 17 bases lying between them. Germline V gene data show CDR1 as MGHRA and CDR2 as YSYEKL. The CDR3 is CASSQQLQGPSNYGYTF. The CDR3 nucleotides read TGCGCCAGCAGCCAGCAACTTCAAGGTCCCTCTAACTATGGCTACACCTTC.

This chain uses TRBV9 with TRBJ2-2; 9 nucleotides agree with TRBD2. The germline gives CDR1 SGDLS, CDR2 YYNGEE. The ends lost 0 bases at V and 4 bases at J; junction bases unmatched: 19. The CDR3 spans 21 residues. This chain's CDR3 is CASSVDLARSGGTPATGELFF. Here the CDR3 DNA reads TGTGCCAGCAGCGTAGATCTGGCGCGAAGCGGGGGGACCCCGGCCACCGGGGAGCTGTTTTTT.

The chain joins TRBV6-4 to TRBJ2-1; either TRBD1 or TRBD2 may supply D (5 bases each). V lost 2 bases to trimming and J lost 3 bases, with 11 bases between them. The CDR3 runs 15 residues. Germline V gives CDR1 MRHNA, CDR2 SNTAGT. The CDR3 loop reads CASSDGSGSYNEQFF. CDR3 in DNA: TGTGCCAGCAGTGACGGGTCAGGGAGCTACAATGAGCAGTTCTTC.

The DNA for the CDR3 is TGTGCCTGGAGGTTGACAGGTCGTGGCTACACCTTC. Translated, it gives CAWRLTGRGYTF. The chain is built from TRBV30 and TRBJ1-2, with D possibly TRBD1 on 6 matching bases. With 3 bases removed from V and 7 bases from J, the gap between germline ends came to 12 bases. Germline lookup yields CDR1 GTSNPN and CDR2 SVGIG (reference sequence). This CDR3 contains 12 residues. Supplemented by reference TRBV30 and TRBJ1-2, the full variable domain reads SQTIHQWPATLVQPVGSPLSLECTVEGTSNPNLYWYRQAAGRGLQLLFYSVGIGQISSEVPQNLSASRPQDRQFILSSKKLLLSDSGFYLCAWRLTGRGYTFGSGTRLTVV.

V is TRBV20-1 and J is TRBJ2-5; no clear D gene. V lost 5 bases and J lost 7, with 8 bases in between. The germline CDR1 and CDR2 sequences are DFQATT and SNEGSKA (reference sequence). This CDR3 contains 10 residues. The CDR3 DNA reads TGCAGTGCTGCCCCGGGGACCCAGTACTTC. Amino acid sequence: CSAAPGTQYF.